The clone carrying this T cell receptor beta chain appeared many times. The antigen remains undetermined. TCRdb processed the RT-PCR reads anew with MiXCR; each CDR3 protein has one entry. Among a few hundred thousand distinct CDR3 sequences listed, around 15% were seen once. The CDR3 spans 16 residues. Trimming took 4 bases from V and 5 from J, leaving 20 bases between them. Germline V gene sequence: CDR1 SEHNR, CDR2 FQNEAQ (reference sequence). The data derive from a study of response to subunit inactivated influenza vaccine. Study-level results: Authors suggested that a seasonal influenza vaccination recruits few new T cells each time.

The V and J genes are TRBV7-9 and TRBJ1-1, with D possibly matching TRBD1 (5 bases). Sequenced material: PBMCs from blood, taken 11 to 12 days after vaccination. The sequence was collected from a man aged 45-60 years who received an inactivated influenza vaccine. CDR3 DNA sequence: TGTGCCAGCAGCTCCCTAAATGTGGGGCGCGGTACTGAAGCTTTCTTT. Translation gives CASSSLNVGRGTEAFF.